What follows is one TCR beta chain and its context. Its matching antigen is unknown. Construction of the TCRbeta library involved unique molecular identifiers. TCRdb re-analysed the PCR reads in MiXCR, keeping a single row per CDR3 protein. The table has hundreds of thousands of distinct CDR3 sequences, around a sixth seen once; the top ten hold 43%. This record comes from a study of T-cell reconstitution after alpha-beta-depleted transplantation in children. Regarding the study as a whole: It was newly produced T cells that mostly accounted for T-cell counts and diversity one year after transplant. It was surviving recipient T cells and thymic progenitors that gave some patients high TCRbeta diversity at day 60. Reports say that about two months after transplant, the alpha-beta T cells came out of several hundred graft clones that had expanded.

V was shortened by 4 bases and J by 0 bases, with 11 bases between the two germline ends. The CDR3 covers 15 residues. The V gene's germline CDR1 is SGHDT and CDR2 YYEEEE. Sequencing was performed on PBMCs, mostly from graft donor cells, taken 360 days after TCRalphabeta/CD19-depleted stem cell transplant. The sequence derives from a male patient aged 2-9 years who had a stem cell transplant for acute lymphoblastic leukemia, so the T cells may come from the graft donor. The V gene is TRBV5-6, the J gene TRBJ1-5, with a possible D match to TRBD1 (5 bases). The CDR3 sequence: CASSRTQDSNQPQHF. DNA of the CDR3: TGTGCCAGCAGCAGAACACAGGATAGCAATCAGCCCCAGCATTTT.